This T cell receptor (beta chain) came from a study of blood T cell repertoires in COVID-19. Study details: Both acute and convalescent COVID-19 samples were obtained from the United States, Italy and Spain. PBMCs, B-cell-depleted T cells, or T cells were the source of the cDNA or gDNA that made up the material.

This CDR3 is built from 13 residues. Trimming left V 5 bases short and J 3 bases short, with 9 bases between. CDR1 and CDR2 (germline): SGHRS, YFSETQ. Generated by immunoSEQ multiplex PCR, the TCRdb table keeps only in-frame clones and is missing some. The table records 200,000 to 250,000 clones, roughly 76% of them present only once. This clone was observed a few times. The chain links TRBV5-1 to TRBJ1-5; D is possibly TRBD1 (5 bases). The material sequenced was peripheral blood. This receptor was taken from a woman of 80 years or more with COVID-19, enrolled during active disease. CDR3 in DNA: TGCGCCAGCAGGTTAGGGGCCAATCAGCCCCAGCATTTT. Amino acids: CASRLGANQPQHF.